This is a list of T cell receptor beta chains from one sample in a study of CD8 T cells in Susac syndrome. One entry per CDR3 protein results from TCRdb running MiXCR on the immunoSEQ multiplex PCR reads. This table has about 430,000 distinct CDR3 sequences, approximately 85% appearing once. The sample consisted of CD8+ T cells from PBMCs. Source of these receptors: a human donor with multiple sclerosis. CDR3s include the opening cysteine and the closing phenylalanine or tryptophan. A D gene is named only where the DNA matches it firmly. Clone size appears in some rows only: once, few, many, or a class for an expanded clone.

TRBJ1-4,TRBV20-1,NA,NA,TGCAGTGCTAGATCCCGGAGGGGAAATGAAAAACTGTTTTTT,CSARSRRGNEKLFF
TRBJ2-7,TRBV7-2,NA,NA,TGTGCCAGCAGCTTAGGGGCCCCTTCGGAGCAGTACTTC,CASSLGAPSEQYF
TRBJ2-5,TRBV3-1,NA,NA,TGTGCCAGCAGCCAAGATCCTACAGATCAAGAGACCCAGTACTTC,CASSQDPTDQETQYF
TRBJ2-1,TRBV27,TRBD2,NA,TGTGCCAGCAGACCCTCCGCACTAGCGGGTATTTGGGATGAGCAGTTCTTC,CASRPSALAGIWDEQFF
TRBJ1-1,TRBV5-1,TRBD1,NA,TGCGCCAGCAGCATATCCGGGACAGGGGACATCACTGAAGCTTTCTTT,CASSISGTGDITEAFF
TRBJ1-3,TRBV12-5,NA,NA,TGTGCTAGTGGTTTGTCCCGGACAGACTCTGGAAACACCATATATTTT,CASGLSRTDSGNTIYF
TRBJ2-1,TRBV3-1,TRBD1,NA,TGTGCCAGCAGCCAAAGCGTGTGGGCAGGGGGTACCTACAATGAGCAGTTCTTC,CASSQSVWAGGTYNEQFF
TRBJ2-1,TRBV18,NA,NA,TGTGCCAGCTCACCAGACAGTTACGATGAGCAGTTCTTC,CASSPDSYDEQFF
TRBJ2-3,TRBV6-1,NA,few,TGTGCCAGCAGTGCCGGGGACACGGGCACAGATACGCAGTATTTT,CASSAGDTGTDTQYF
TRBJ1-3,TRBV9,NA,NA,TGTGCCAGCAGCGTAGTTCTTTGGGGGACGAGTGGAAACACCATATATTTT,CASSVVLWGTSGNTIYF
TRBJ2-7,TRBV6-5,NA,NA,TGTGCCAGCAGTTACCTCGCAGGGGGGTACGAGCAGTACTTC,CASSYLAGGYEQYF
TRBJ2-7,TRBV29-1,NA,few,TGCAGCGTTTTGCGCCAGGACAGTTACGAGCAGTACTTC,CSVLRQDSYEQYF
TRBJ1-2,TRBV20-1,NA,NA,TGCAGTGCTAGAGCGCCTCAGCCAAAGGGCTACACCTTC,CSARAPQPKGYTF
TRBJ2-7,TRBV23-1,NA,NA,TGCGCCAGCAGTCAGCCCGGGTTGGGGGAAAGAGTCTACGAGCAGTACTTC,CASSQPGLGERVYEQYF
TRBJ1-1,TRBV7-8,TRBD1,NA,TGTGCCAGCAGCTTAACACAGGGGAGCACTGAAGCTTTCTTT,CASSLTQGSTEAFF
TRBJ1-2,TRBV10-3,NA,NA,TGTGCCATCAGTCCAGCCAGTAGCTATGGCTACACCTTC,CAISPASSYGYTF
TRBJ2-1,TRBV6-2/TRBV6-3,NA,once,TGTGCTAGCAGTTACTTGGGGGCTGACCCGGGACAGTTCTTC,CASSYLGADPGQFF
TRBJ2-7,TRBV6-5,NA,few,TGTGCCAGCAGTTACCCTCCCTCCGGGAAGTCCTACGAGCAGTACTTC,CASSYPPSGKSYEQYF
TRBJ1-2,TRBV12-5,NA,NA,TGTGCTAGTGGTCGGCCGGAGTGGGGGGACCGCGACTATGGCTACACCTTC,CASGRPEWGDRDYGYTF
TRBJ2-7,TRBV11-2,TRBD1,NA,TGTGCCAGCAGCCCCGGACAGGGCATCTGGTACGAGCAGTACTTC,CASSPGQGIWYEQYF
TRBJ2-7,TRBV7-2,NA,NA,TGTGCCAGCAGCGAGGTGTCGGGACCGACCTACGAGCAGTACTTC,CASSEVSGPTYEQYF